These T cell receptor beta chains were read from a single sample in a study of T cell repertoires in cytomegalovirus infection. TCRdb redid the calling of the reads with MiXCR, one entry per CDR3 protein. This table holds 150,000 to 200,000 distinct CDR3 sequences, 28% found once. The sequenced material came from PBMCs. The receptors here all came from a human donor in good health (CMV status not recorded). Some clones in this sample may be carry-over from other donors' samples. CDR3s include the opening cysteine and the closing phenylalanine or tryptophan. A D gene is named only where the DNA matches it firmly. For some rows the clone size is stated as once, few or many, or as a class when expanded; others skip it.

CASSPQTGTAYPNTIYF,TGTGCCAGCAGCCCTCAAACCGGGACAGCATACCCTAACACCATATATTTT,TRBD1,TRBV27,TRBJ1-3,NA
CASSPTLSGQTQYF,TGTGCCAGCAGCCCTACATTGTCGGGGCAGACCCAGTACTTC,NA,TRBV11-2,TRBJ2-5,few
CASGFRDSGADTQYF,TGTGCCAGCGGATTCCGGGACAGCGGCGCAGATACGCAGTATTTT,TRBD1,TRBV2,TRBJ2-3,many
CASSDGQGNNEQFF,TGTGCCAGCAGCGACGGACAGGGTAATAATGAGCAGTTCTTC,TRBD1,TRBV7-9,TRBJ2-1,few
CASSVLRIPKEKLFF,TGTGCCAGCAGCGTGTTACGGATTCCTAAAGAAAAACTGTTTTTT,NA,TRBV7-8,TRBJ1-4,NA
CAFSGVQVITGNTIYF,TGTGCCTTCTCCGGGGTACAGGTTATTACTGGAAACACCATATATTTT,NA,TRBV12-3/TRBV12-4,TRBJ1-3,NA
CASSLARRQLLGANVLTF,TGTGCCAGCAGTTTGGCCAGGAGGCAGCTCTTGGGGGCCAACGTCCTGACTTTC,NA,TRBV12-3/TRBV12-4,TRBJ2-6,few
CASSTDGSNYGYTF,TGTGCCAGCTCAACGGATGGGAGCAACTATGGCTACACCTTC,NA,TRBV18,TRBJ1-2,few
CASSAPPETINYGYTF,TGTGCCAGCAGCGCCCCCCCCGAGACAATTAACTATGGCTACACCTTC,NA,TRBV7-9,TRBJ1-2,NA
CASSSTGLAGDYEQYF,TGTGCCAGCAGCTCAACGGGACTAGCGGGCGACTACGAGCAGTACTTC,TRBD2,TRBV7-2,TRBJ2-7,few
CASSRGRGRSEKLFF,TGTGCCAGCAGCCGCGGGCGGGGACGAAGTGAAAAACTGTTTTTT,NA,TRBV6-1,TRBJ1-4,NA
CASTPRGFDSPNEQFF,TGTGCCAGCACCCCCAGAGGGTTTGATTCGCCAAATGAGCAGTTCTTC,NA,TRBV7-8,TRBJ2-1,many
CASSRLGTSNQPLHF,TGTGCCAGCAGTCGGCTCGGGACGAGCAATCAGCCCCTGCATTTT,NA,TRBV7-8,TRBJ1-5,NA
CSVEDLSSSYEQYF,TGCAGCGTTGAAGATCTGAGCAGCTCCTACGAGCAGTACTTC,NA,TRBV29-1,TRBJ2-7,few
CASSATGAVGETQYF,TGTGCCAGCAGCGCGACAGGGGCGGTCGGTGAGACCCAGTACTTC,TRBD1,TRBV7-3,TRBJ2-5,many